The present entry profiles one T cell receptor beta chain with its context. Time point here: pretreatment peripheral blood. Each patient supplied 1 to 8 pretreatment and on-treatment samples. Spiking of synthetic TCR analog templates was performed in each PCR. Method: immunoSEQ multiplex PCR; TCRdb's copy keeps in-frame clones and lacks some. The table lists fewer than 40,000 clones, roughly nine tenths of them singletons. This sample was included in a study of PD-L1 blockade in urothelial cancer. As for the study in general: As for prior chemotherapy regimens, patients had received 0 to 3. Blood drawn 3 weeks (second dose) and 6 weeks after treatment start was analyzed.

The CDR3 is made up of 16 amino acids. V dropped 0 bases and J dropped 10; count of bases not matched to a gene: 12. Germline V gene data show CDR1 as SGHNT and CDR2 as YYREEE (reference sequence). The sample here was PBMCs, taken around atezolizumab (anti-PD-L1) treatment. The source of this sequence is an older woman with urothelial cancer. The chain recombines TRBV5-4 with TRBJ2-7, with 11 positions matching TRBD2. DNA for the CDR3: TGTGCCAGCAGCTTGGGGCCCGGGACTAGCGGAGGGGTTCAGTACTTC. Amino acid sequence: CASSLGPGTSGGVQYF.